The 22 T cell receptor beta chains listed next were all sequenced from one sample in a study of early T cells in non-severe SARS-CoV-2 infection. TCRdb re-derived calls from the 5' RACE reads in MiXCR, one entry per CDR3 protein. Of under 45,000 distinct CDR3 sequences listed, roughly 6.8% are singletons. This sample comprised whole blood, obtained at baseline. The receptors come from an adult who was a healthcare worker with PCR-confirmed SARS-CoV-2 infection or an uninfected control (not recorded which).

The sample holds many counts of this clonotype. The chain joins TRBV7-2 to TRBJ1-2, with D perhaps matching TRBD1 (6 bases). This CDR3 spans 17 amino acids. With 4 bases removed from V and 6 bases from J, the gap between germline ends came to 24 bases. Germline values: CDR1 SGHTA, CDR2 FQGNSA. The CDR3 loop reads CASSSNPAQGRKNGYTF. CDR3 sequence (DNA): TGTGCCAGCAGCTCCAACCCGGCCCAGGGGAGGAAAAATGGCTACACCTTC.

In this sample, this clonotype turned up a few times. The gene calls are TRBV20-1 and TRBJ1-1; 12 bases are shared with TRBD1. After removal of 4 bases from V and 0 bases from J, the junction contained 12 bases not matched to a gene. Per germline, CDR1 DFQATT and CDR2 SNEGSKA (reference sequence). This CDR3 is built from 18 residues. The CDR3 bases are TGCAGTGCTACAAAACCTGGGACAGGGGGCGCGGTGAACACTGAAGCTTTCTTT. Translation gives CSATKPGTGGAVNTEAFF.

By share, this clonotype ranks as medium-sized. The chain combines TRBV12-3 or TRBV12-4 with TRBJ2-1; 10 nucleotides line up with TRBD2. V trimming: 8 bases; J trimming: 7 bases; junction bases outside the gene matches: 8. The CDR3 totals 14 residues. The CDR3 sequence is CASWTSGSENEQFF. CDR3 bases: TGTGCCAGCTGGACTAGCGGTTCGGAGAATGAGCAGTTCTTC.

DNA of the CDR3: TGTGCCAGCAGCCTGGCAGCTGTCTCTAGCACAGATACGCAGTATTTT. It translates to CASSLAAVSSTDTQYF. This chain links TRBV3-1 with TRBJ2-3, with unresolved D. The CDR3 covers 16 residues. The V end lost 4 bases, the J end lost 0 bases, and 14 bases lay between the germline ends. Germline V CDR1 and CDR2: LGHDT, YNNKEL (reference sequence).

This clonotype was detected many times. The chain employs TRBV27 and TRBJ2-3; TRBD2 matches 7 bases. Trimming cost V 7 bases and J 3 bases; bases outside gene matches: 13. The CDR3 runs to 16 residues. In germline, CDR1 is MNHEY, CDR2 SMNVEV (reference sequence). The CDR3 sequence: CASTTTRLAWTDTQYF. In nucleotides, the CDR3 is TGTGCCAGCACGACCACCAGACTAGCATGGACAGATACGCAGTATTTT.

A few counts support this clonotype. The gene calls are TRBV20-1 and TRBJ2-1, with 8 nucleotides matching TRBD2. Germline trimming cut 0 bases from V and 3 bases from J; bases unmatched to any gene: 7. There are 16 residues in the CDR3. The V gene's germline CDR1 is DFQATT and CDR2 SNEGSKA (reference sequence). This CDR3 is CSARDSASGYYNEQFF. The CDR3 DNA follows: TGCAGTGCTAGAGATAGTGCTAGCGGGTACTACAATGAGCAGTTCTTC.

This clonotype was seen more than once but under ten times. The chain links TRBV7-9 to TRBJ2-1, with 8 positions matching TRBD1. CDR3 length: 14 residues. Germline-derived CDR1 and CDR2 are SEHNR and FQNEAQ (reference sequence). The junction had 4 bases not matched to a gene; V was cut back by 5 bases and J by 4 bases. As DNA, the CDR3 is TGTGCCAGCAGCCGGGGACAGGTTTACAATGAGCAGTTCTTC. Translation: CASSRGQVYNEQFF.

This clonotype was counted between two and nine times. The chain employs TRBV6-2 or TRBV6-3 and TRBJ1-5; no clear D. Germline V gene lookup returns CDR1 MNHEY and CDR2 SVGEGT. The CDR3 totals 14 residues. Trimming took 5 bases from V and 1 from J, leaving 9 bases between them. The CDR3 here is CASSSGLSNQPQHF. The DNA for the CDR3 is TGTGCCAGCAGTAGCGGACTAAGCAATCAGCCCCAGCATTTT.

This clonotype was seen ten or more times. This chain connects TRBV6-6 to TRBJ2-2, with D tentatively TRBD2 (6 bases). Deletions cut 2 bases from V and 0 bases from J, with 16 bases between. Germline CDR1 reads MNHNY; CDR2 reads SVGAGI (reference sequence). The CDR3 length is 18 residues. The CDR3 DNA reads TGTGCCAGCAGTTACCTACCCTTGGGGGGACCGAACACCGGGGAGCTGTTTTTT. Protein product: CASSYLPLGGPNTGELFF.

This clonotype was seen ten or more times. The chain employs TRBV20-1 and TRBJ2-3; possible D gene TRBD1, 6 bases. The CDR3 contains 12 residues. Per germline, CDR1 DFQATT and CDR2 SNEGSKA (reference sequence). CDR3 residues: CRGQGQPDTQYF. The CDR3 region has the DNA TGCAGGGGCCAAGGACAGCCAGATACGCAGTATTTT.

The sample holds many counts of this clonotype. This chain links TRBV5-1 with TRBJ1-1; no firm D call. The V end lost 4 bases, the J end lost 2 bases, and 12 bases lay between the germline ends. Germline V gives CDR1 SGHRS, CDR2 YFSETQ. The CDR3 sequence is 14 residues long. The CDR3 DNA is TGCGCCAGCAGCATTGGACGTACCAACACTGAAGCTTTCTTT. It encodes CASSIGRTNTEAFF.

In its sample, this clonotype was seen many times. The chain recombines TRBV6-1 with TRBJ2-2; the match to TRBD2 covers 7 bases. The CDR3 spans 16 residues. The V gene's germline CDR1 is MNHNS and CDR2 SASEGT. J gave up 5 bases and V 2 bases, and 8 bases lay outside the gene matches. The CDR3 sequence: CASSEMGGSGTGELFF. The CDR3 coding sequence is TGTGCCAGCAGTGAAATGGGCGGGAGCGGAACCGGGGAGCTGTTTTTT.

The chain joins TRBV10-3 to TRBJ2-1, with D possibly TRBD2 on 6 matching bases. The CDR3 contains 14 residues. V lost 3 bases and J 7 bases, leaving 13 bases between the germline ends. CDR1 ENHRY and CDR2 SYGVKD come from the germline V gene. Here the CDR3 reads CAISETGGRNEQFF. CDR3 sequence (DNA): TGTGCCATCAGTGAAACCGGAGGGCGGAATGAGCAGTTCTTC.

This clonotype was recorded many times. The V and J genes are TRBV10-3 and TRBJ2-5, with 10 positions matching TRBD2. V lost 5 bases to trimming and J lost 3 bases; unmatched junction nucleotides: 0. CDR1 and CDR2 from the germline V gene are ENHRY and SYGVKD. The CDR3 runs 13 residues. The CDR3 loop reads CAISLAGEETQYF. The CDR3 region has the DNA TGTGCCATCAGTCTAGCGGGGGAAGAGACCCAGTACTTC.

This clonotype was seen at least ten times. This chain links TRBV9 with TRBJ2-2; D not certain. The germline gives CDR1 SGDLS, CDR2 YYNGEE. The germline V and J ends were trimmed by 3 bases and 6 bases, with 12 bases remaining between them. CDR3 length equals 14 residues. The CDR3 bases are TGTGCCAGCAGCGGTAGAGGAAGCTCCGGGGAGCTGTTTTTT. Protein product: CASSGRGSSGELFF.

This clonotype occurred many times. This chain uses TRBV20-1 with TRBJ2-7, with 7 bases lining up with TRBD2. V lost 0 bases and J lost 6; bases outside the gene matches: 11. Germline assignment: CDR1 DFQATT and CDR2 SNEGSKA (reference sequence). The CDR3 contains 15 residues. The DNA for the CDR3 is TGCAGTGCTAGAGATGTGGCGGGAGAGGGGCTCGAGCAGTACTTC. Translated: CSARDVAGEGLEQYF.

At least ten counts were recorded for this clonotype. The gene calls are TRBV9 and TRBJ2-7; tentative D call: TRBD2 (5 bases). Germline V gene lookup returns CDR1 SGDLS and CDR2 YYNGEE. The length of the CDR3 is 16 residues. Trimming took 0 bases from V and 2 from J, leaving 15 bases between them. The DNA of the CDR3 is TGTGCCAGCAGCGTAGCGTCATTTTCGGGGACCTACGAGCAGTACTTC. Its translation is CASSVASFSGTYEQYF.

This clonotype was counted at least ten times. For the CDR3, the DNA is TGCAGTGTTAACACAGGGAACACTGAAGCTTTCTTT. It codes for CSVNTGNTEAFF. V gene TRBV20-1 combines with J gene TRBJ1-1; perhaps TRBD1 as D (5 bases). The CDR3 is 12 residues long. Trimming left V 7 bases short and J 1 base short, with 10 bases between. Germline V gene lookup returns CDR1 DFQATT and CDR2 SNEGSKA (reference sequence).

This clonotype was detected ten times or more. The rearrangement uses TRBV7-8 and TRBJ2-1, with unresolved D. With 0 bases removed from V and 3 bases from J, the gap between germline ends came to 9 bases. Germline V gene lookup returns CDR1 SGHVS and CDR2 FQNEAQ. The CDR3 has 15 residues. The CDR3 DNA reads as TGTGCCAGCAGCTTAGCAGGGTCACGCTACAATGAGCAGTTCTTC. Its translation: CASSLAGSRYNEQFF.

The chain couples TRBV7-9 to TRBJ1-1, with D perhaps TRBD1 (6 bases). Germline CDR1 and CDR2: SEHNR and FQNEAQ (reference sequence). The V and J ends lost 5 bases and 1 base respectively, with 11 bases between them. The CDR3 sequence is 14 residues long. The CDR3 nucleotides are TGTGCCAGCAGCCCCGGGACATCGAACACTGAAGCTTTCTTT. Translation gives CASSPGTSNTEAFF.

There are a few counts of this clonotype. CDR3 sequence (DNA): TGTGCCAGTAGTATTTGGGCCGGATCCTACGAGCAGTACTTC. Translation: CASSIWAGSYEQYF. The rearrangement uses TRBV19 and TRBJ2-7; unclear D gene. Trimming took 3 bases from V and 1 from J, leaving 10 bases between them. This CDR3 has 14 amino acids. Germline values: CDR1 LNHDA, CDR2 SQIVND (reference sequence).

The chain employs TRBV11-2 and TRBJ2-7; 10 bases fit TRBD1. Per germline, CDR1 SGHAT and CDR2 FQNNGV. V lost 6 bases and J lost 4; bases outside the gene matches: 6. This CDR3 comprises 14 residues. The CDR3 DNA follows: TGTGCCAGCAGTCGAGGGACAGGGGTGTACGAGCAGTACTTC. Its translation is CASSRGTGVYEQYF.